The 11 T cell receptor beta chains reported below all come from one sample, sequenced in a study of T cell clonotyping in hematopoietic cell transplantation. The time point here: recipient sample about 28 days before transplant, after cytoreduction. Data came from immunoSEQ multiplex PCR; TCRdb stores just in-frame clones and leaves some out. Here the sample spans roughly 23,000 clones, almost 90% being singletons. The starting material was peripheral blood mononuclear cells, obtained before stem cell transplant. Receptors originate from a man between 18 and 29 years old with biphenotypic leukemia. Some clones in this sample may be carry-over from other donors' samples.

This rearrangement joins TRBV28 to TRBJ1-1, with unresolved D. This CDR3 comprises 13 residues. V lost 10 bases and J 6 bases, leaving 18 bases between the germline ends. CDR1 is MDHEN, CDR2 SYDVKM, per germline. The CDR3 region is CATNSRGTPEAFF. The DNA of the CDR3 is TGTGCCACAAATAGCCGGGGTACCCCTGAAGCTTTCTTT.

The V call is TRBV7-3, the J call TRBJ2-2, with TRBD1 matching 7 bases. The ends lost 1 base at V and 3 bases at J; junction bases unmatched: 5. CDR3 length: 16 residues. CDR1 and CDR2 (germline): SGHTA, FQGTGA. CDR3 DNA: TGTGCCAGCAGCTTAAGGGCAGGGGGAGACACCGGGGAGCTGTTTTTT. Translated: CASSLRAGGDTGELFF.

This clone occurred once. This chain joins TRBV6-5 and TRBJ2-1; perhaps D is TRBD1 or TRBD2 (5 bases each). The V end lost 0 bases, the J end lost 2 bases, and 8 bases lay between the germline ends. The CDR3 is 15 residues long. Germline V gene sequence: CDR1 MNHEY, CDR2 SVGAGI. CDR3 sequence: CASSYSVGAYNEQFF. The DNA for the CDR3 is TGTGCCAGCAGTTACTCGGTGGGGGCCTACAATGAGCAGTTCTTC.

This clone was picked up a small number of times. This chain connects TRBV27 to TRBJ1-2; TRBD1 might be the D (5 bases). The CDR3 sequence is 13 residues long. Deletions cut 4 bases from V and 6 bases from J, with 12 bases between. CDR1 and CDR2 (germline): MNHEY, SMNVEV (reference sequence). CDR3 loop: CASSSPPGNGYTF. CDR3 coding DNA: TGTGCCAGCAGTTCCCCCCCAGGGAATGGCTACACCTTC.

The rearrangement joins TRBV28 to TRBJ2-7, with 9 bases matching TRBD1. Germline V lookup: CDR1 MDHEN, CDR2 SYDVKM. The CDR3 extends over 13 amino acids. J lost 0 bases, V lost 8 bases, and 2 bases had no gene match. The CDR3 spells CASGQGSSYEQYF. CDR3 nucleotide sequence: TGTGCCAGCGGACAGGGGTCCTCCTACGAGCAGTACTTC.

V and J are TRBV6-5 and TRBJ2-1; D gene ambiguous. The CDR3 is made up of 12 amino acids. V shed 4 bases and J shed 9 bases, with 10 bases lying between them. Germline values: CDR1 MNHEY, CDR2 SVGAGI. The DNA of the CDR3 is TGTGCCAGCAGTTCCAAGGTGGGTGAGCAGTTCTTC. Its protein is CASSSKVGEQFF.

V usage is TRBV19 and J usage is TRBJ2-1; maybe TRBD2 (6 bases). The V end was cut by 6 bases, the J end by 2 bases, with 11 bases between. Germline loops: CDR1 LNHDA, CDR2 SQIVND (reference sequence). The CDR3 has 14 amino acids. CDR3 sequence (DNA): TGTGCCAGTAGCTTCGGGGGTCCCTACAATGAGCAGTTCTTC. Residues: CASSFGGPYNEQFF.

The V and J genes are TRBV10-3 and TRBJ2-7; D is possibly TRBD2 (6 bases). Germline CDR1 and CDR2: ENHRY and SYGVKD. The ends were cut back, 2 bases at V and 3 bases at J, with 14 bases in the middle. The CDR3 runs to 15 residues. CDR3 loop: CAISEPGVAFYEQYF. The CDR3 coding sequence is TGTGCCATCAGTGAGCCGGGGGTAGCGTTCTACGAGCAGTACTTC.

The chain joins TRBV6-5 to TRBJ2-2; 7 bases map to TRBD1. V lost 6 bases, J lost 4 bases, and 2 bases stayed unmatched. The CDR3 has 13 amino acids. Germline V gene lookup returns CDR1 MNHEY and CDR2 SVGAGI. As DNA, the CDR3 is TGTGCCAGCAGACAGGGGTTCACCGGGGAGCTGTTTTTT. Protein: CASRQGFTGELFF.

This chain uses TRBV6-5 with TRBJ1-1; D might be TRBD1 (5 bases). With 0 bases removed from V and 3 bases from J, the gap between germline ends came to 8 bases. CDR3 length: 14 residues. Germline CDR1 is MNHEY and CDR2 is SVGAGI. This CDR3 is CASSYSPGDTEAFF. The CDR3 nucleotides are TGTGCCAGCAGTTACTCGCCGGGGGACACTGAAGCTTTCTTT.

The chain links TRBV6-5 to TRBJ1-2, with 7 nucleotides matching TRBD1. Losses at the gene ends were 5 bases for V and 8 bases for J; bases not matched to a gene: 11. The CDR3 spans 14 residues. Germline V gene lookup returns CDR1 MNHEY and CDR2 SVGAGI. As DNA, the CDR3 is TGTGCCAGCAGTCGGACAGGAAAAAATGCGGGCTACACCTTC. Translating it yields CASSRTGKNAGYTF.